The 21 T cell receptor beta chains reported below all come from one sample, sequenced in a study of a mutant IDH1 vaccine in newly diagnosed glioma. The time point was: week 23, last vaccination. With topical imiquimod, each dose of the vaccine consisted of 300 ug of mutant IDH1 20-mer peptide. Their antigens remain unidentified. Sequenced by immunoSEQ multiplex PCR; TCRdb stores in-frame clones only, minus some. This sample has around 80,000 clones, with more than 80% found just once. The sample consisted of PBMCs, taken from a glioma patient whose treatment included an IDH1 peptide vaccine. The receptors shown here come from a woman in her forties or fifties with glioma.

This clone was counted a few times. The chain combines TRBV29-1 with TRBJ1-5; possible D gene TRBD1, 5 bases. The V end was cut by 4 bases, the J end by 3 bases, with 10 bases between. The germline gives CDR1 SQVTM, CDR2 ANQGSEA. This CDR3 is 13 amino acids long. This chain's CDR3 is CSVAVTDNQPQHF. Written as DNA, the CDR3 is TGCAGCGTTGCCGTGACAGACAATCAGCCCCAGCATTTT.

This chain connects TRBV19 to TRBJ1-3, with TRBD1 matching over 7 bases. The CDR3 totals 13 residues. The V gene's germline CDR1 is LNHDA and CDR2 SQIVND (reference sequence). Unmatched junction bases numbered 2, after V lost 5 bases and J lost 4 bases. CDR3: CASSRGQGNTIYF. The CDR3 coding sequence is TGTGCCAGTAGTCGGGGACAGGGAAACACCATATATTTT.

The chain combines TRBV9 with TRBJ2-2; no clear D. With 0 bases removed from V and 5 bases from J, the gap between germline ends came to 14 bases. CDR1 is SGDLS and CDR2 is YYNGEE in the germline V gene. CDR3 length: 16 residues. The CDR3 DNA is TGTGCCAGCAGCGTAGCCCCTAGTGGATCAACCGGGGAGCTGTTTTTT. Its protein product is CASSVAPSGSTGELFF.

The rearrangement uses TRBV6-1 and TRBJ1-1, with D possibly matching TRBD1 (5 bases). Germline loops: CDR1 MNHNS, CDR2 SASEGT. Trimming shortened V by 8 bases and J by 0 bases, and 13 bases separated the two germline ends. This CDR3 is 14 amino acids long. For the CDR3, the DNA is TGTGCCAGCCGGAACCAGGGTTTGAACACTGAAGCTTTCTTT. Its translation is CASRNQGLNTEAFF.

The rearrangement joins TRBV5-1 to TRBJ2-1, with TRBD1 as a possible D gene (5 bases). The CDR3 has 13 amino acids. In germline, CDR1 is SGHRS, CDR2 YFSETQ. Trimming removed 2 bases at V and 4 bases at J, with 7 bases between. The chain's CDR3 is CASSLRGYNEQFF. The CDR3 nucleotides are TGCGCCAGCAGCTTAAGGGGTTACAATGAGCAGTTCTTC.

This chain links TRBV10-3 with TRBJ1-2; TRBD1 aligns across 7 bases. V trimming: 4 bases; J trimming: 6 bases; junction bases outside the gene matches: 8. There are 14 residues in the CDR3. The germline V gene encodes CDR1 ENHRY and CDR2 SYGVKD. CDR3: CAISGTGGRNGYTF. CDR3 nucleotide sequence: TGTGCCATCAGTGGGACAGGCGGAAGAAATGGCTACACCTTC.

V and J are TRBV4-2 and TRBJ2-5; no clear D. V shed 1 base and J shed 5 bases, with 8 bases lying between them. This CDR3 comprises 13 residues. The germline V gene encodes CDR1 LGHNA and CDR2 YNFKEQ. CDR3 sequence: CASSQVLLETQYF. CDR3 coding DNA: TGTGCCAGCAGCCAAGTTCTCCTGGAGACCCAGTACTTC.

The chain joins TRBV14 to TRBJ1-2; perhaps TRBD1 as D (6 bases). This CDR3 is built from 15 residues. Trimming pared 0 bases from V and 8 bases from J, leaving 16 bases between. CDR1 is SGHDN, CDR2 FVKESK, per germline. The CDR3 sequence: CASSQEGGVGRGYTF. The CDR3 nucleotides are TGTGCCAGCAGCCAAGAAGGGGGTGTGGGGAGAGGCTACACCTTC.

The CDR3 spells CASSEGPYYGYTF. The DNA for the CDR3 is TGTGCCAGCAGTGAAGGGCCGTACTATGGCTACACCTTC. The chain carries TRBV6-1 and TRBJ1-2; D is undetermined. V lost 1 base and J lost 3, with 6 bases in between. The CDR3 is made up of 13 amino acids. CDR1 and CDR2 from the germline V gene are MNHNS and SASEGT.

This clone turned up a few times. For the CDR3, the DNA is TGTGCCAGTAGTTCGAGTAGGACTGAAGCTTTCTTT. This gives the protein CASSSSRTEAFF. The rearrangement joins TRBV19 to TRBJ1-1; D gene uncertain. CDR1 and CDR2 from the germline V gene are LNHDA and SQIVND (reference sequence). V dropped 5 bases and J dropped 5 bases, with 9 bases sitting between them. The CDR3 sequence is 12 residues long.

V is TRBV5-6 and J is TRBJ2-2, with D perhaps assigned TRBD1 or TRBD2 (5 bases each). Trimming pared 0 bases from V and 6 bases from J, leaving 15 bases between. This CDR3 comprises 16 residues. Germline V gene sequence: CDR1 SGHDT, CDR2 YYEEEE. CDR3 nucleotides: TGTGCCAGCAGCTTGGACCCCGGTTGGGGGTCCGGGGAGCTGTTTTTT. It yields the protein CASSLDPGWGSGELFF. The complete variable domain, with remaining parts taken from reference TRBV5-6 and TRBJ2-2, reads DAGVTQSPTHLIKTRGQQVTLRCSPKSGHDTVSWYQQALGQGPQFIFQYYEEEERQRGNFPDRFSGHQFPNYSSELNVNALLLGDSALYLCASSLDPGWGSGELFFGEGSRLTVL.

The chain combines TRBV2 with TRBJ2-6; D gene unclear. This CDR3 comprises 18 residues. V lost 2 bases and J lost 0, with 14 bases in between. Germline CDR1 SNHLY, CDR2 FYNNEI. The CDR3 region is CASSESLTVYSGANVLTF. Written as DNA, the CDR3 is TGTGCCAGCAGTGAAAGCTTGACTGTTTACTCTGGGGCCAACGTCCTGACTTTC.

The chain joins TRBV15 to TRBJ2-7; 10 nucleotides agree with TRBD1. Germline CDR1 LNHNV, CDR2 YYDKDF (reference sequence). The CDR3 runs 16 residues. Trimming removed 1 base from V and 3 bases from J; junction bases left unmatched: 6. The CDR3 region is CATSRASGTGDYEQYF. The CDR3 DNA is TGTGCCACCAGCAGAGCCTCCGGGACAGGGGACTACGAGCAGTACTTC.

The J gene is TRBJ2-7, the V gene TRBV27, with TRBD1 as a possible D gene (5 bases). The V gene's germline CDR1 is MNHEY and CDR2 SMNVEV (reference sequence). With 6 bases removed from V and 3 bases from J, the gap between germline ends came to 9 bases. The CDR3 loop spans 12 amino acids. The DNA of the CDR3 is TGTGCCAGCAGCCGCGACAGCTACGAGCAGTACTTC. Translated: CASSRDSYEQYF.

This clone has a handful of counts. V is TRBV2 and J is TRBJ1-5; 7 bases map to TRBD1. The CDR3 runs 15 residues. With V trimmed by 4 bases and J by 7 bases, 10 bases remained unmatched. Germline V gene data show CDR1 as SNHLY and CDR2 as FYNNEI. The CDR3 sequence: CASSAQRQGGQPQHF. The DNA for the CDR3 is TGTGCCAGCAGTGCCCAGCGACAGGGCGGGCAGCCCCAGCATTTT.

The rearrangement joins TRBV10-3 to TRBJ1-1, with D uncertain. The CDR3 sequence is 13 residues long. Trimming removed 2 bases at V and 2 bases at J, with 6 bases between. Germline assignment: CDR1 ENHRY and CDR2 SYGVKD. CDR3 sequence reads: CAISEGRNTEAFF. CDR3 DNA sequence: TGTGCCATCAGTGAGGGCAGAAACACTGAAGCTTTCTTT.

This chain joins TRBV7-9 and TRBJ2-5; D remains unclear. CDR1 is SEHNR, CDR2 FQNEAQ, per germline (reference sequence). The ends were cut back, 4 bases at V and 2 bases at J, with 8 bases in the middle. The CDR3 is 13 amino acids. CDR3: CASSSFRQETQYF. In DNA form, the CDR3 reads TGTGCCAGCAGCTCGTTCCGTCAAGAGACCCAGTACTTC.

This chain joins TRBV25-1 and TRBJ1-2; weak D call: TRBD1 (6 bases). The germline CDR1 and CDR2 sequences are MGHDK and SYGVNS. The CDR3 extends over 15 amino acids. Trimming cost V 3 bases and J 7 bases, with 18 bases left between them. The CDR3 sequence is CASSERGHPVVGYTF. CDR3 DNA: TGTGCCAGCAGTGAGAGGGGACACCCCGTAGTTGGCTACACCTTC.

J is TRBJ2-7 and V is TRBV6-1; TRBD2 might be the D (5 bases). V lost 3 bases to trimming and J lost 4 bases, with 13 bases between them. Germline CDR1 is MNHNS and CDR2 is SASEGT. CDR3 length: 14 amino acids. CDR3 amino acids: CASSDQDGGYEQYF. CDR3 sequence (DNA): TGTGCCAGCAGTGACCAAGACGGCGGGTACGAGCAGTACTTC.

The rearrangement uses TRBV30 and TRBJ1-4, with D uncertain. Germline CDR1 is GTSNPN and CDR2 is SVGIG (reference sequence). Trimming took 5 bases from V and 0 from J, leaving 1 base between them. The CDR3 runs to 11 residues. CDR3: CAWATNEKLFF. CDR3 DNA: TGTGCCTGGGCAACTAATGAAAAACTGTTTTTT. The full variable domain, with the rest looked up from reference TRBV30 and TRBJ1-4, is SQTIHQWPATLVQPVGSPLSLECTVEGTSNPNLYWYRQAAGRGLQLLFYSVGIGQISSEVPQNLSASRPQDRQFILSSKKLLLSDSGFYLCAWATNEKLFFGSGTQLSVL.

This clone was detected only a few times. V usage is TRBV5-1 and J usage is TRBJ2-7; the D gene is possibly TRBD1 (6 bases). V was cut by 2 bases and J by 5 bases, with 14 bases left in between. The germline gives CDR1 SGHRS, CDR2 YFSETQ. CDR3 size: 14 residues. The CDR3 nucleotides read TGCGCCAGCAGCTTTTTATTTACAGGGAACGAGCAGTACTTC. Its translation: CASSFLFTGNEQYF.